This T cell receptor beta chain was recorded in a study of CXCR3-negative and CXCR3-positive naive CD8 T cells. cDNA libraries for TRB were generated by 5' RACE incorporating UMI labels. TCRdb processed the 5' RACE reads again and assigns one entry to each CDR3 protein, with no DNA. Its listing shows 100,000 to 150,000 distinct CDR3 sequences. This CDR3 spans 13 amino acids. The sample taken for sequencing was naive CXCR3- CD8+ T cells from blood. Subset described: CD45RO-CCR7+CD27+CD95- naive CD8+ T cells lacking CXCR3 (TNR3-). The source of this sequence is a human donor in good health. Some clones in this sample may be carry-over from other donors' samples. The gene calls are TRBV12-3 or TRBV12-4 and TRBJ1-1. The CDR3 sequence: CASSWAGNTEAFF.